The following is a T cell receptor (beta chain) sequence with its context. Its target is unknown. The V gene lost 5 bases and the J gene lost 3 bases, with 7 bases spanning the gap. This CDR3 spans 13 amino acids. In germline, CDR1 is MNHEY, CDR2 SVGAGI. The sample originates from a study of tumor-infiltrating lymphocytes in localized non-small cell lung cancer. Background on the study: Several tumor histologies, both smoking statuses, and some post-neoadjuvant chemotherapy samples were included.

Clones were read by immunoSEQ multiplex PCR, and TCRdb kept only the in-frame ones, dropping some. The sample lists roughly 3,500 clones, roughly 58% seen once, with around an eighth in the top ten. Study observations and caveats: Only some patients had TCR sequencing, depending on available tissue.

The sequence was obtained from a human donor with non-small cell lung cancer. The chain links TRBV6-5 to TRBJ1-4; D uncertain. Source material: uninvolved lung tissue not adjacent to the tumor. The CDR3 protein is CASSRSANEKLFF. The CDR3 DNA reads as TGTGCCAGCAGTCGCTCAGCTAATGAAAAACTGTTTTTT.